A selection of T cell receptor beta chains follows, all from one sample in a study of cytomegalovirus exposure and HLA in healthy donors. Repertoires were generated with immunoSEQ multiplex PCR, while TCRdb's copy carries only in-frame clones and drops some. The data show around 55,000 clones, 75% to 85% seen once. Sequencing was done on a sample of PBMCs. The receptors come from a female donor in good health and CMV-seronegative. The CDR3 runs from the conserved cysteine through the conserved F or W. The D gene is left open where the match is weak. Size is omitted from some rows. Given values are once, few, many or a class for expanded clones.

CDR3nt: TGTGCCAGCAGCTACTCGGGAACAGCGGGGGAGACCCAGTACTTC
CDR3aa: CASSYSGTAGETQYF
len: 15
abundance: few
v_gene: TRBV7-2
j_gene: TRBJ2-5
d_gene: TRBD2

CDR3nt: TGTGCCAGCAGCCCGACCGGACTAGCGGGCGTTGCCTACGAGCAGTACTTC
CDR3aa: CASSPTGLAGVAYEQYF
len: 17
abundance: NA
v_gene: TRBV5-6
j_gene: TRBJ2-7
d_gene: TRBD2

CDR3nt: TGTGCCAGCAGCCCGACAGGGAGTGAGCAGTTCTTC
CDR3aa: CASSPTGSEQFF
len: 12
abundance: NA
v_gene: TRBV5-6
j_gene: TRBJ2-1
d_gene: TRBD1

CDR3nt: TGTGCCAGCAGTGAGACAGGGGGCCCCTACAATGAGCAGTTCTTC
CDR3aa: CASSETGGPYNEQFF
len: 15
abundance: NA
v_gene: TRBV25-1
j_gene: TRBJ2-1
d_gene: TRBD1

CDR3nt: TGTGCCAGCAGTTTAACACACAGGGGGCCATTTATTTGGGACTCCTATAATTCACCCCTCCACTTT
CDR3aa: CASSLTHRGPFIWDSYNSPLHF
len: 22
abundance: NA
v_gene: TRBV27
j_gene: TRBJ1-6
d_gene: TRBD1

CDR3nt: TGTGCCAGCAGTGAGGAAGCTGGCGGTCAGCCCCAGCATTTT
CDR3aa: CASSEEAGGQPQHF
len: 14
abundance: NA
v_gene: TRBV2
j_gene: TRBJ1-5
d_gene: NA

CDR3nt: TGTGCCAGCAGTTTATTACCCGGGACAGGGGGCACTGAAGCTTTCTTT
CDR3aa: CASSLLPGTGGTEAFF
len: 16
abundance: few
v_gene: TRBV27
j_gene: TRBJ1-1
d_gene: TRBD1

CDR3nt: TGTGCCAGCAGCCAACCCGCGGGGGCAGGGGCCAAAAACATTCAGTACTTC
CDR3aa: CASSQPAGAGAKNIQYF
len: 17
abundance: NA
v_gene: TRBV7-9
j_gene: TRBJ2-4
d_gene: NA

CDR3nt: TGTGCCAGCTCAATCGGACAGGGCAACTGGCCCCAGCATTTT
CDR3aa: CASSIGQGNWPQHF
len: 14
abundance: NA
v_gene: TRBV18
j_gene: TRBJ1-5
d_gene: TRBD1

CDR3nt: TGTGCCAGCAGCCCCGGAGGGAGCTCCTACGAGCAGTACTTC
CDR3aa: CASSPGGSSYEQYF
len: 14
abundance: few
v_gene: TRBV7-6
j_gene: TRBJ2-7
d_gene: NA